Below, 10 T cell receptor beta chains from the same sample are listed, as sequenced in a study of T-cell reconstitution after alpha-beta-depleted transplantation in children. Unique molecular identifiers featured in how the TCRbeta library was prepared. TCRdb re-analysed the PCR reads in MiXCR, keeping a single row per CDR3 protein. The sample carries 700,000 to 950,000 distinct CDR3 sequences, under 20% recorded once. The material sequenced was PBMCs, mostly from graft donor cells, taken 360 days after TCRalphabeta/CD19-depleted stem cell transplant. The receptors stem from a male patient younger than 18 who had a stem cell transplant for acute lymphoblastic leukemia, so the T cells may come from the graft donor.

The J gene is TRBJ2-7, the V gene TRBV11-2; TRBD1 might be the D (6 bases). Between the trimmed V and J ends, which lost 2 bases and 3 bases, there was a span of 14 bases. Germline lookup yields CDR1 SGHAT and CDR2 FQNNGV. The CDR3 sequence is 15 residues long. CDR3 region: CASSLPQQGIYEQYF. The DNA for the CDR3 is TGTGCCAGCAGCTTACCCCAGCAGGGGATCTACGAGCAGTACTTC.

This clonotype was observed a handful of times. The chain couples TRBV5-1 to TRBJ1-1, with D uncertain. Germline V gene lookup returns CDR1 SGHRS and CDR2 YFSETQ. This CDR3 has 13 amino acids. Trimming pared 5 bases from V and 4 bases from J, leaving 12 bases between. CDR3 in DNA: TGCGCCAGCAGTAGGCGTCCGAGCACTGAAGCTTTCTTT. Amino acids: CASSRRPSTEAFF. Looking up the rest from reference TRBV5-1 and TRBJ1-1 gives the full variable domain: KAGVTQTPRYLIKTRGQQVTLSCSPISGHRSVSWYQQTPGQGLQFLFEYFSETQRNKGNFPGRFSGRQFSNSRSEMNVSTLELGDSALYLCASSRRPSTEAFFGQGTRLTVV.

This clonotype was observed a few times. This rearrangement joins TRBV20-1 to TRBJ1-5; TRBD1 agrees at 7 bases. The CDR3 has 15 residues. From germline, CDR1 is DFQATT and CDR2 SNEGSKA (reference sequence). V shed 1 base and J 6 bases; nucleotides not matched to a gene: 9. Here the CDR3 reads CSARVKQGSSQPQHF. The CDR3 coding sequence is TGCAGTGCTAGAGTGAAACAGGGGTCGTCTCAGCCCCAGCATTTT.

The rearrangement joins TRBV5-1 to TRBJ2-3; D gene ambiguous. The CDR3 covers 20 residues. Between the trimmed V and J ends, which lost 0 bases and 0 bases, there was a span of 23 bases. Germline V gene lookup returns CDR1 SGHRS and CDR2 YFSETQ. The CDR3 region has the DNA TGCGCCAGCAGCTTGGGACTGGCGGTCTACCCAAGACCGAGCACAGATACGCAGTATTTT. Its protein product is CASSLGLAVYPRPSTDTQYF. Using reference TRBV5-1 and TRBJ2-3 for the parts outside the CDR3, the full variable domain is KAGVTQTPRYLIKTRGQQVTLSCSPISGHRSVSWYQQTPGQGLQFLFEYFSETQRNKGNFPGRFSGRQFSNSRSEMNVSTLELGDSALYLCASSLGLAVYPRPSTDTQYFGPGTRLTVL.

This clonotype was observed a few times. The chain links TRBV7-9 to TRBJ2-7, with D possibly TRBD2 on 5 matching bases. The CDR3 is 17 residues long. Germline CDR1 reads SEHNR; CDR2 reads FQNEAQ (reference sequence). Trimming removed 4 bases from V and 2 bases from J, with 21 bases in between. The CDR3 coding sequence is TGTGCCAGCAGCTCGACTAAGGACCCCCGAGAAGCCTACGAGCAGTACTTC. It yields the protein CASSSTKDPREAYEQYF.

This clonotype has more than one count but fewer than ten. The chain links TRBV9 to TRBJ2-3; 8 bases map to TRBD2. CDR3 length equals 15 residues. V was pared by 0 bases and J by 4 bases, with 4 bases of the junction left unmatched. Per germline, CDR1 SGDLS and CDR2 YYNGEE. Here the CDR3 reads CASSVDGRAADTQYF. The CDR3 DNA follows: TGTGCCAGCAGCGTAGACGGGAGGGCCGCAGATACGCAGTATTTT.

The gene calls are TRBV7-9 and TRBJ1-2; D ambiguous. The CDR3 is 13 amino acids. Trimming stripped 6 bases from V and 3 bases from J, with 11 bases between. CDR1 and CDR2 from the germline V gene are SEHNR and FQNEAQ (reference sequence). This CDR3 is CASSFNGYYGYTF. CDR3 bases: TGTGCCAGCAGTTTTAATGGTTACTATGGCTACACCTTC.

V gene TRBV12-3 or TRBV12-4 combines with J gene TRBJ2-1, with no clear D. Trimming pared 3 bases from V and 0 bases from J, leaving 15 bases between. The CDR3 has 17 residues. The CDR3 DNA follows: TGTGCCAGCAGTTTCCGCAGGCTGAGAAGCTCCTACAATGAGCAGTTCTTC. Protein product: CASSFRRLRSSYNEQFF.

The chain joins TRBV19 to TRBJ1-1, with D unclear. Between the trimmed V and J ends, which lost 6 bases and 1 base, there was a span of 12 bases. In germline, CDR1 is LNHDA, CDR2 SQIVND (reference sequence). The CDR3 runs to 14 residues. CDR3 nucleotides: TGTGCCAGTAGCCCGGTAGGTGGGAACACTGAAGCTTTCTTT. Its translation: CASSPVGGNTEAFF.

J is TRBJ2-1 and V is TRBV12-5; TRBD2 agrees at 7 bases. V was pared by 0 bases and J by 0 bases, with 23 bases of the junction left unmatched. CDR3 length equals 23 residues. Looked up from germline, CDR1 is LGHNT and CDR2 is FRNRAP. CDR3 DNA sequence: TGTGCTAGTGGTTTGGTACATAGTGCCGTGGGAGGTCTAGCGGCCATCTCCTACAATGAGCAGTTCTTC. Residues: CASGLVHSAVGGLAAISYNEQFF.